This TCR beta chain stems from a study of blood T cell repertoires in COVID-19. Overall study context: Material from acute and convalescent COVID-19 was sourced from the United States, Italy and Spain. PBMCs, B-cell-depleted T cells, or T cells were the source of the cDNA or gDNA that made up the material.

CDR3 length: 13 amino acids. Per germline, CDR1 SGHAT and CDR2 FQDESV (reference sequence). The V gene lost 8 bases and the J gene lost 4 bases, with 15 bases spanning the gap. Methods used by the authors: Amplifying reference gene primers gave estimates of nucleated cell counts. Sequenced by immunoSEQ multiplex PCR; TCRdb stores in-frame clones only, minus some. The D gene and trimming were derived from the DNA, and the V and J assignments and clone size from that table. The sample yields approximately 84,000 clones, 85% to 90% seen once. This receptor was obtained from a human donor with active COVID-19. The donor label of this sample is uncertain. The chain recombines TRBV11-1 with TRBJ2-7; tentatively, D is TRBD2 (6 bases). The sequencing sample was made of peripheral blood. DNA of the CDR3: TGTGCCAGCGCCCGGGGAGGTTTATACGAGCAGTACTTC. It specifies CASARGGLYEQYF.